These 27 T cell receptor beta chains share one sample of origin, sequenced in a study of shared clonotypes between healthy human individuals. The repertoire was sequenced with immunoSEQ multiplex PCR; TCRdb's copy has only in-frame clones and lacks some. The sample has approximately 110,000 clones, under 70% seen once. The source material was memory CD8+ T cells sorted from blood. The subset is: CD45RO+ cells pooled with CCR7-negative TemRA cells. Receptor source: a woman aged 25 to 39 in good health.

This clone was counted once. This rearrangement joins TRBV9 to TRBJ2-3; TRBD2 aligns across 7 bases. V trimming: 0 bases; J trimming: 3 bases; junction bases outside the gene matches: 7. This CDR3 spans 16 amino acids. CDR1 SGDLS and CDR2 YYNGEE come from the germline V gene. The CDR3: CASSVAVREGTDTQYF. In DNA, the CDR3 is TGTGCCAGCAGCGTAGCTGTCAGGGAGGGGACAGATACGCAGTATTTT. Using reference TRBV9 and TRBJ2-3 for the parts outside the CDR3, the full variable domain is DSGVTQTPKHLITATGQRVTLRCSPRSGDLSVYWYQQSLDQGLQFLIQYYNGEERAKGNILERFSAQQFPDLHSELNLSSLELGDSALYFCASSVAVREGTDTQYFGPGTRLTVL.

The V gene is TRBV11-2, the J gene TRBJ2-2; tentative D call: TRBD2 (6 bases). The CDR3 contains 15 residues. V lost 3 bases to trimming and J lost 5 bases, with 13 bases between them. Per germline, CDR1 SGHAT and CDR2 FQNNGV. CDR3 bases: TGTGCCAGCAGCTTTTGGGATGGGAGGACCGGGGAGCTGTTTTTT. Its translation is CASSFWDGRTGELFF. Using reference TRBV11-2 and TRBJ2-2 for the parts outside the CDR3, the full variable domain is EAGVAQSPRYKIIEKRQSVAFWCNPISGHATLYWYQQILGQGPKLLIQFQNNGVVDDSQLPKDRFSAERLKGVDSTLKIQPAKLEDSAVYLCASSFWDGRTGELFFGEGSRLTVL.

The V gene is TRBV19, the J gene TRBJ2-3; 8 positions agree with TRBD2. Germline V gene data show CDR1 as LNHDA and CDR2 as SQIVND (reference sequence). V trimming: 4 bases; J trimming: 6 bases; junction bases outside the gene matches: 9. This CDR3 has 15 amino acids. The CDR3 DNA follows: TGTGCCAGTAGTACCGGGACTAGTGAAGTCGATACGCAGTATTTT. Residues: CASSTGTSEVDTQYF.

This clone was counted once. The V gene is TRBV4-2, the J gene TRBJ1-4; tentative D call: TRBD1 (5 bases). In germline, CDR1 is LGHNA, CDR2 YNFKEQ. V was cut by 5 bases and J by 3 bases, with 13 bases left in between. There are 15 residues in the CDR3. CDR3 sequence (DNA): TGTGCCAGCAGCTTGGGAGGGGTCTCTAATGAAAAACTGTTTTTT. This encodes CASSLGGVSNEKLFF.

The rearrangement uses TRBV29-1 and TRBJ2-2; 9 bases line up with TRBD1. This CDR3 region has 12 residues. Germline V lookup: CDR1 SQVTM, CDR2 ANQGSEA. Trimming removed 8 bases from V and 6 bases from J; junction bases left unmatched: 4. As DNA, the CDR3 is TGCAGCTCCCGACAGGGGGCCGGGGAGCTGTTTTTT. Its translation: CSSRQGAGELFF.

In its sample, this clone is medium-sized. The chain couples TRBV5-1 to TRBJ1-4; D not certain. This CDR3 is 14 amino acids long. V was pared by 1 base and J by 8 bases, with 12 bases between. The V gene's germline CDR1 is SGHRS and CDR2 YFSETQ. DNA for the CDR3: TGCGCCAGCAGCTTGTTTGCAGACGGGGAAAAACTGTTTTTT. Translated: CASSLFADGEKLFF.

DNA for the CDR3: TGTGCCAGCAGTGAAGCGCCCCTGGGCAGTAGCAATCAGCCCCAGCATTTT. Translation: CASSEAPLGSSNQPQHF. The chain carries TRBV6-1 and TRBJ1-5; D unclear. Per germline, CDR1 MNHNS and CDR2 SASEGT. The CDR3 is made up of 17 amino acids. V gave up 0 bases and J gave up 0 bases, with 12 bases separating them.

V is TRBV5-1 and J is TRBJ1-4; no clear D. The CDR3 length is 12 residues. Trimming cost V 5 bases and J 5 bases, with 7 bases left between them. CDR1 SGHRS and CDR2 YFSETQ come from the germline V gene. The CDR3 region is CASRGINEKLFF. The DNA of the CDR3 is TGCGCCAGCAGGGGAATAAATGAAAAACTGTTTTTT.

This clone was picked up a small number of times. This chain connects TRBV19 to TRBJ1-5; 7 nucleotides agree with TRBD1. CDR3 length: 15 residues. Germline CDR1 and CDR2: LNHDA and SQIVND (reference sequence). With 6 bases clipped from V and 1 base from J, the junction kept 6 bases outside the gene matches. CDR3 region: CASSPTGLSNQPQHF. CDR3 DNA sequence: TGTGCCAGTAGCCCGACAGGGTTGAGCAATCAGCCCCAGCATTTT.

The chain is built from TRBV9 and TRBJ2-2, with a weak D call TRBD1 (6 bases). CDR1 is SGDLS, CDR2 YYNGEE, per germline. This CDR3 contains 17 residues. V lost 4 bases to trimming and J lost 0 bases, with 16 bases between them. CDR3 sequence: CASSSPSGTPNTGELFF. The DNA for the CDR3 is TGTGCCAGCAGCTCCCCGTCCGGGACACCGAACACCGGGGAGCTGTTTTTT. Using reference TRBV9 and TRBJ2-2 for the parts outside the CDR3, the full variable domain is DSGVTQTPKHLITATGQRVTLRCSPRSGDLSVYWYQQSLDQGLQFLIQYYNGEERAKGNILERFSAQQFPDLHSELNLSSLELGDSALYFCASSSPSGTPNTGELFFGEGSRLTVL.

This clone occurred a few times. V is TRBV11-2 and J is TRBJ2-2, with D uncertain. CDR1 is SGHAT, CDR2 FQNNGV, per germline. V lost 1 base and J lost 6, with 3 bases in between. This CDR3 is built from 12 residues. The chain's CDR3 is CASSLASGELFF. The CDR3 DNA reads as TGTGCCAGCAGCTTAGCATCCGGGGAGCTGTTTTTT.

This clone was seen a few times. The genes are TRBV28 and TRBJ1-2; possibly TRBD1 for D (6 bases). The CDR3 contains 14 residues. Germline-derived CDR1 and CDR2 are MDHEN and SYDVKM. The germline V and J ends were trimmed by 3 bases and 6 bases, with 14 bases remaining between them. The CDR3 sequence: CASSFLKGVDGYTF. CDR3 coding DNA: TGTGCCAGCAGTTTCCTTAAGGGGGTGGATGGCTACACCTTC.

Concerning this clone: The sample carries other DNA sequences with the same CDR3. This chain joins TRBV11-2 and TRBJ2-5, with D perhaps TRBD1 or TRBD2 (5 bases each). V shed 2 bases and J shed 5 bases, with 12 bases lying between them. The CDR3 totals 14 residues. The germline V gene encodes CDR1 SGHAT and CDR2 FQNNGV. Here the CDR3 DNA reads TGTGCCAGCAGCTTAAGTCCGGGGACGGAGACCCAGTACTTC. Translated: CASSLSPGTETQYF.

This sequence joins TRBV29-1 and TRBJ1-1, with D possibly TRBD1 on 5 matching bases. The CDR3 spans 16 residues. Trimming left V 7 bases short and J 6 bases short, with 27 bases between. The germline CDR1 and CDR2 sequences are SQVTM and ANQGSEA. CDR3 DNA: TGCAGCGCCGAAGCAAACCCGGGACCCCCCGTCGCTGAAGCTTTCTTT. Encoded protein: CSAEANPGPPVAEAFF. Full variable domain (rest looked up from reference TRBV29-1 and TRBJ1-1): SAVISQKPSRDICQRGTSLTIQCQVDSQVTMMFWYRQQPGQSLTLIATANQGSEATYESGFVIDKFPISRPNLTFSTLTVSNMSPEDSSIYLCSAEANPGPPVAEAFFGQGTRLTVV.

The J gene is TRBJ1-1, the V gene TRBV15; TRBD1 matches 11 bases. The CDR3 has 15 residues. Germline loops: CDR1 LNHNV, CDR2 YYDKDF (reference sequence). Unmatched junction bases numbered 2, after V lost 0 bases and J lost 5 bases. The CDR3 nucleotides read TGTGCCACCAGCAGAGATCGGGACAGGGGGACTGAAGCTTTCTTT. It is translated as CATSRDRDRGTEAFF.

This clone was seen more than once but under ten times. This rearrangement joins TRBV6-4 to TRBJ2-6; unclear D gene. The V gene lost 2 bases and the J gene lost 0 bases, with 5 bases spanning the gap. The CDR3 consists of 15 residues. The V gene's germline CDR1 is MRHNA and CDR2 SNTAGT. CDR3 nucleotides: TGTGCCAGCAGTGACACCTTCTCTGGGGCCAACGTCCTGACTTTC. The encoded protein is CASSDTFSGANVLTF.

The rearrangement uses TRBV29-1 and TRBJ2-7; 8 positions agree with TRBD2. Germline V gene sequence: CDR1 SQVTM, CDR2 ANQGSEA. The ends lost 4 bases at V and 2 bases at J; junction bases unmatched: 7. There are 14 residues in the CDR3. The CDR3 loop reads CSVAGRATAYEQYF. DNA for the CDR3: TGCAGCGTTGCCGGGAGGGCCACCGCCTACGAGCAGTACTTC.

The V gene is TRBV27, the J gene TRBJ2-7; tentatively, D is TRBD1 (6 bases). The CDR3 contains 13 residues. The ends were cut back, 5 bases at V and 5 bases at J, with 13 bases in the middle. The germline V gene encodes CDR1 MNHEY and CDR2 SMNVEV (reference sequence). The CDR3 sequence: CASSVAQGNEQYF. The CDR3 bases are TGTGCCAGCAGTGTGGCACAGGGCAACGAGCAGTACTTC.

The CDR3 loop reads CASRTQGADSSPLHF. CDR3 nucleotide sequence: TGTGCCAGCCGAACACAGGGGGCGGACAGTTCACCCCTCCACTTT. The J gene is TRBJ1-6, the V gene TRBV6-4; 9 bases map to TRBD1. After removal of 8 bases from V and 9 bases from J, the junction contained 11 bases not matched to a gene. CDR1 and CDR2 from the germline V gene are MRHNA and SNTAGT. The CDR3 sequence is 15 residues long.

The chain couples TRBV25-1 to TRBJ2-1; D is possibly TRBD1 (6 bases). With 7 bases removed from V and 4 bases from J, the gap between germline ends came to 17 bases. The CDR3 extends over 15 amino acids. Germline values: CDR1 MGHDK, CDR2 SYGVNS. The CDR3 is CASTSGTRNYNEQFF. DNA for the CDR3: TGTGCCAGCACATCTGGGACAAGGAATTACAATGAGCAGTTCTTC.

The chain couples TRBV9 to TRBJ2-1; D ambiguous. V was pared by 0 bases and J by 6 bases, with 4 bases between. This CDR3 comprises 12 residues. CDR1 and CDR2 (germline): SGDLS, YYNGEE. The CDR3 is CASSVDVNEQFF. The CDR3 DNA follows: TGTGCCAGCAGCGTAGATGTCAATGAGCAGTTCTTC.

This clone was detected only a few times. The J gene is TRBJ2-2, the V gene TRBV9; D is possibly TRBD1 or TRBD2 (5 bases each). The CDR3 length is 14 residues. V gave up 1 base and J gave up 6 bases, with 10 bases separating them. Germline V gene lookup returns CDR1 SGDLS and CDR2 YYNGEE. The CDR3 DNA sequence: TGTGCCAGCAGCGTATCTTGGGGGTCCGGGGAGCTGTTTTTT. It encodes CASSVSWGSGELFF.

The chain couples TRBV6-6 to TRBJ1-3; no definite D call. Deletions cut 5 bases from V and 3 bases from J, with 14 bases between. The germline CDR1 and CDR2 sequences are MNHNY and SVGAGI (reference sequence). This CDR3 spans 15 amino acids. The CDR3 loop reads CASSTLGGGGNTIYF. The DNA of the CDR3 is TGTGCCAGCAGTACCCTGGGAGGTGGTGGAAACACCATATATTTT.

This clone was detected many times. Other DNA sequences in the sample encode the same CDR3. The chain employs TRBV9 and TRBJ1-2, with D perhaps TRBD1 (5 bases). The CDR3 runs to 13 residues. Deletions cut 0 bases from V and 2 bases from J, with 5 bases between. Germline V gene sequence: CDR1 SGDLS, CDR2 YYNGEE. The CDR3 DNA follows: TGTGCCAGCAGCGTAGGGGGGAACTATGGCTACACCTTC. It is translated as CASSVGGNYGYTF.

The sample holds many counts of this clone. The chain joins TRBV25-1 to TRBJ1-1, with unresolved D. This CDR3 contains 14 residues. The germline V gene has CDR1 MGHDK and CDR2 SYGVNS. Trimming pared 2 bases from V and 4 bases from J, leaving 11 bases between. The CDR3 loop reads CASSERGRLTEAFF. DNA of the CDR3: TGTGCCAGCAGTGAACGGGGTCGGCTCACTGAAGCTTTCTTT.

This clone is labeled as medium-sized. The chain links TRBV6-1 to TRBJ2-3, with D possibly TRBD1 on 6 matching bases. Looked up from germline, CDR1 is MNHNS and CDR2 is SASEGT. V was pared by 2 bases and J by 2 bases, with 11 bases between. There are 15 residues in the CDR3. CDR3 DNA: TGTGCCAGCAGTGAATATGGGGGCACCACAGATACGCAGTATTTT. Translation gives CASSEYGGTTDTQYF.

This chain links TRBV6-6 with TRBJ1-5; D not certain. The CDR3 is 14 residues long. The V and J ends lost 7 bases and 3 bases respectively, with 13 bases between them. Germline CDR1 and CDR2: MNHNY and SVGAGI (reference sequence). CDR3 DNA: TGTGCCAGCACCCCGGGGTGGTCCAATCAGCCCCAGCATTTT. Its translation: CASTPGWSNQPQHF.